This is a list of T cell receptor beta chains from one sample in a study of early T cells in non-severe SARS-CoV-2 infection. TCRdb recomputed calls from the 5' RACE reads with MiXCR, one row per CDR3 protein. The sample lists 25,000 to 40,000 distinct CDR3 sequences, approximately 4.6% seen once, with 7.9% in the top ten. Source material: whole blood. The receptors were gathered from an adult who was a healthcare worker with PCR-confirmed SARS-CoV-2 infection or an uninfected control (not recorded which). Both conserved end residues are part of each CDR3. The D gene is left open where the match is weak. Expanded clones are given a class, and other clones once, few, many or no size at all.

v_call	j_call	d_call	clone_size	cdr3_nt	cdr3_aa
TRBV11-2	TRBJ2-3	.	many	TGTGCCAGCAGCTTAGATGGGGACATGACAGATACGCAGTATTTT	CASSLDGDMTDTQYF
TRBV4-3	TRBJ2-7	TRBD1	many	TGCGCCAGCAGCCAAGCCGGGACAGGGATCCACGAGCAGTACTTC	CASSQAGTGIHEQYF
TRBV2	TRBJ1-2	TRBD1	many	TGTGCCACCGTGACAGGGGGTTTCTATGGCTACACCTTC	CATVTGGFYGYTF
TRBV5-8	TRBJ1-5	TRBD1	medium-sized	TGTGCCTCTAACAGGGGGCTACAGCCCCAGCATTTT	CASNRGLQPQHF
TRBV3-1	TRBJ1-2	.	many	TGTGCCAGCAGCCGGGGCGGCAAATGGTCGGAGAATGGCTACACCTTC	CASSRGGKWSENGYTF
TRBV30	TRBJ2-4	.	many	TGTGCCTGGAGTGTGATGGACATGAAGCACATTCAGTACTTC	CAWSVMDMKHIQYF
TRBV7-2	TRBJ1-2	.	many	TGTGCCAGCAGCCCCCGGACAGATGGCTACACCTTC	CASSPRTDGYTF
TRBV24-1	TRBJ2-3	.	many	TGTGCCACCAGTGATTCTACACTCGGCGGAGGCACAGATACGCAGTATTTT	CATSDSTLGGGTDTQYF
TRBV4-1	TRBJ1-1	TRBD1	few	TGCGCCAGCAGCCAGCCGACAGGGTCCACTGAAGCTTTCTTT	CASSQPTGSTEAFF
TRBV5-1	TRBJ2-7	TRBD1	.	TGCGCCAGCAGCTATACCGGGACAGCCTCCTACGAGCAGTACTTC	CASSYTGTASYEQYF
TRBV30	TRBJ1-6	TRBD1	many	TGTGCCTGGGCCGGGACAGGGGAGTCACCCCTCCACTTT	CAWAGTGESPLHF
TRBV12-3/TRBV12-4	TRBJ2-7	.	many	TGTGCCAGCAGTTTAGGTCTTAACGAGCAGTACTTC	CASSLGLNEQYF
TRBV12-3/TRBV12-4	TRBJ1-4	TRBD1	few	TGTGCCAGCAGTCCCGGACAGGGCGACGCTGAAAAACTGTTTTTT	CASSPGQGDAEKLFF
TRBV2	TRBJ1-5	.	many	TGTGCCAGCAGTCCGGACAGCGCAAATCAGCCCCAGCATTTT	CASSPDSANQPQHF
TRBV6-2/TRBV6-3	TRBJ1-1	.	few	TGTGCCAGCAACCAACCAAAAGACCCGATGAACACTGAAGCTTTCTTT	CASNQPKDPMNTEAFF
TRBV11-2	TRBJ1-6	.	.	TGTGCCAGCAGCTTAGATCTACAGAATTCACCCCTCCACTTT	CASSLDLQNSPLHF
TRBV6-1	TRBJ2-2	.	many	TGTGCCAGCACGGGGATCAGTTACACCGGGGAGCTGTTTTTT	CASTGISYTGELFF
TRBV20-1	TRBJ1-2	TRBD1	.	TGCAGTGCCCCGTTGGGACAGAGTGCTAACTATGGCTACACCTTC	CSAPLGQSANYGYTF
TRBV11-3	TRBJ2-3	.	many	TGTGCCAGCAGCTTAGGGGGTCCGAACTCAGATACGCAGTATTTT	CASSLGGPNSDTQYF
TRBV12-5	TRBJ2-3	.	.	TGTGCTAGTGGTTTGGGATCTGAGCCTGGCGGCACAGATACGCAGTATTTT	CASGLGSEPGGTDTQYF
TRBV12-3/TRBV12-4	TRBJ1-1	.	many	TGTGCCAGCAGTTTGAGAGTGGTGAACACTGAAGCTTTCTTT	CASSLRVVNTEAFF
TRBV18	TRBJ2-1	.	many	TGTGCCAGCTCACCGACGGGACAACTCGGTGGTGAGCAGTTCTTC	CASSPTGQLGGEQFF
TRBV24-1	TRBJ2-5	TRBD1	many	TGTGCCACCAGTGATTTGCGCGGACAGGACCGAGGGGCCAGGACGCAAGAGACCCAGTACTTC	CATSDLRGQDRGARTQETQYF
TRBV9	TRBJ2-7	.	.	TGTGCCAGCAGCCCCAGTCCGGGGCTCGACTACGAGCAGTACTTC	CASSPSPGLDYEQYF
TRBV5-1	TRBJ1-4	TRBD1	many	TGCGCCAGCAGCTTGGAGGGGACAGGGGATGAAAAACTGTTTTTT	CASSLEGTGDEKLFF
TRBV30	TRBJ2-5	.	many	TGTGCCTGGAGTAGGGGGGTACGAGAGACCCAGTACTTC	CAWSRGVRETQYF
TRBV12-3/TRBV12-4	TRBJ2-1	TRBD2	many	TGTGCCAGCAGCCCGGGAGGGGCTAGCGGGGGGTTCTACAATGAGCAGTTCTTC	CASSPGGASGGFYNEQFF
TRBV28	TRBJ1-3	.	many	TGTGCCAGCAGTCCCGGACAGACAAACACCATATATTTT	CASSPGQTNTIYF
TRBV28	TRBJ1-4	TRBD1	.	TGTGCCAGCAACACAGGGGCGGCAACTAATGAAAAACTGTTTTTT	CASNTGAATNEKLFF
TRBV7-2	TRBJ2-3	TRBD1	many	TGTGCCAGCAGCCTCGACAGGGCGGTCTCAGATACGCAGTATTTT	CASSLDRAVSDTQYF
TRBV12-3/TRBV12-4	TRBJ1-6	.	.	TGTGCCAGCAGTTTAGGGGAGGGCCGAGGGGTTTCACCCCTCCACTTT	CASSLGEGRGVSPLHF
TRBV19	TRBJ2-2	.	many	TGTGCCAGTAGTACCGGATCCACCGGGGAGCTGTTTTTT	CASSTGSTGELFF
TRBV6-2/TRBV6-3	TRBJ1-2	.	many	TGTGCCAGCAGCCTTAGGACCGAGATCTATGGCTACACCTTC	CASSLRTEIYGYTF
TRBV29-1	TRBJ2-1	.	many	TGCAGCGCTGGGACTGCCTACAATGAGCAGTTCTTC	CSAGTAYNEQFF
TRBV12-3/TRBV12-4	TRBJ2-1	.	many	TGTGCCAGCAGCAGAGCCGACAAGGGGTTGTTAGATGAGCAGTTCTTC	CASSRADKGLLDEQFF
TRBV20-1	TRBJ1-5	.	many	TGCAGTGCTCTGTTGGCCGGGGGGAACAATCAGCCCCAGCATTTT	CSALLAGGNNQPQHF
TRBV12-3/TRBV12-4	TRBJ2-1	.	many	TGTGCCAGCACCCCTGGCGGAGATGAGCAGTTCTTC	CASTPGGDEQFF
TRBV18	TRBJ1-6	TRBD1	many	TGTGCCAGCTCACCGGAAGGCAGGGGGAATAATTCACCCCTCCACTTT	CASSPEGRGNNSPLHF
TRBV6-2/TRBV6-3	TRBJ2-1	TRBD1	many	TGTGCCAGCAGTTACCCGACAGGGGGTCCGAGCTCCTACAATGAGCAGTTCTTC	CASSYPTGGPSSYNEQFF
TRBV11-2	TRBJ1-3	TRBD1	many	TGTGCCAGCAGCTCGCACAGGGGGCGCGGAAACACCATATATTTT	CASSSHRGRGNTIYF
TRBV9	TRBJ1-2	.	many	TGTGCCAGCAGCGTAACAGGCAACTCCTATGGCTACACCTTC	CASSVTGNSYGYTF
TRBV28	TRBJ1-3	TRBD1	few	TGTGCCAGCAGTTCCACAGGGGGCGCCGGAAACACCATATATTTT	CASSSTGGAGNTIYF
TRBV4-2	TRBJ1-2	.	many	TGTGCCAGCAGCCAAGACTGGGTCACGGCGTACACCTTC	CASSQDWVTAYTF
TRBV12-3/TRBV12-4	TRBJ2-1	.	.	TGTGCCAGCAGTTTCCTTACCGGGATAAACAATGAGCAGTTCTTC	CASSFLTGINNEQFF
TRBV29-1	TRBJ2-1	TRBD1	many	TGCAGCGTTGGGAATGGGGTCGGGACAGGCAGCAATGAGCAGTTCTTC	CSVGNGVGTGSNEQFF
TRBV11-2	TRBJ2-3	TRBD1	many	TGTGCCAGCAGCTTCGGGACAGCCACAGATACGCAGTATTTT	CASSFGTATDTQYF
TRBV9	TRBJ2-3	TRBD1	many	TGTGCCAGCAGCGTAGGACAGGGCCTTGCAGATACGCAGTATTTT	CASSVGQGLADTQYF
TRBV7-8	TRBJ2-1	TRBD1	.	TGTGCCAGCAGCTTACAAGGGGGCGAGCAGTTCTTC	CASSLQGGEQFF
TRBV9	TRBJ1-2	.	many	TGTGCCAGCAGCGTAGATCCAGGGATAAGAAATGGCTACACCTTC	CASSVDPGIRNGYTF